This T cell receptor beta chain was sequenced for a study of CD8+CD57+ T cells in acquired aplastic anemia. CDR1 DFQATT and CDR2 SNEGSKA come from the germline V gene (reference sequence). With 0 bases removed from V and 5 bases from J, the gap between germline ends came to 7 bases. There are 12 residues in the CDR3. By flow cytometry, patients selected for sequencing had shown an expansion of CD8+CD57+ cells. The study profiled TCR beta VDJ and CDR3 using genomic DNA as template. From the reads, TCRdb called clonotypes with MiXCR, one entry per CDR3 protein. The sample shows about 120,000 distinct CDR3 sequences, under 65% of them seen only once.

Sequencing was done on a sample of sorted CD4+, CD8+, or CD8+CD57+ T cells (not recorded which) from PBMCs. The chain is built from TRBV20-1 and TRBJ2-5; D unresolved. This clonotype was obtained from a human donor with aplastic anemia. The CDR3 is CSARDQAETQYF. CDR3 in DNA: TGCAGTGCTAGAGATCAAGCGGAGACCCAGTACTTC.